Presented here are 32 T cell receptor beta chains from one specimen sequenced in a study of blood T cells in healthy people across ages. The authors ran a second PCR of about 7 to 11 cycles using a sample-barcoded 5' primer and a J-beta primer mix. TCRdb re-analysed the 5' RACE reads in MiXCR, keeping a single row per CDR3 protein. This table holds fewer than 950,000 distinct CDR3 sequences, approximately 55% found once. The sample comprised blood. Receptors originate from a man older than 75 in good health.

The J gene is TRBJ2-5, the V gene TRBV20-1, with TRBD2 identical over 7 bases. The J call may be wrong; the DNA end is better matched by TRBJ2-1. Germline V CDR1 and CDR2: DFQATT, SNEGSKA (reference sequence). The CDR3 contains 16 residues. This CDR3 reads CSARVVGSGLQETQFF. The CDR3 DNA reads TGCAGTGCTAGAGTCGTAGGTAGCGGGCTACAAGAGACCCAGTTCTTC.

The V call is TRBV7-8, the J call TRBJ2-1; D not resolved. The CDR3 loop spans 14 amino acids. Germline V gene data show CDR1 as SGHVS and CDR2 as FQNEAQ. V lost 4 bases and J lost 3, with 10 bases in between. The CDR3 DNA reads as TGTGCCAGCAGCTCCCGACACGGCTACAATGAGCAGTTCTTC. Amino acids: CASSSRHGYNEQFF.

V and J are TRBV6-5 and TRBJ2-7, with a possible D match to TRBD2 (6 bases). The germline V gene has CDR1 MNHEY and CDR2 SVGAGI. The CDR3 has 18 residues. Trimming removed 0 bases at V and 0 bases at J, with 18 bases between. The CDR3 DNA follows: TGTGCCAGCAGTTACTCGGGGTCAACAGGAGGGACCTCCTACGAGCAGTACTTC. It translates to CASSYSGSTGGTSYEQYF.

V gene TRBV11-2 combines with J gene TRBJ2-1, with TRBD2 identical over 8 bases. V shed 1 base, J shed 12 bases, and the junction held 5 bases outside the gene matches. This CDR3 region has 13 residues. Germline CDR1 is SGHAT and CDR2 is FQNNGV. Here the CDR3 reads CASSLVLAVPQFF. CDR3 nucleotide sequence: TGTGCCAGCAGCTTAGTACTAGCGGTACCGCAGTTCTTC.

V gene TRBV29-1 combines with J gene TRBJ1-1; no reliable D call. The CDR3 spans 15 residues. The V gene's germline CDR1 is SQVTM and CDR2 ANQGSEA. The V and J ends lost 3 bases and 5 bases respectively, with 19 bases between them. CDR3: CSVEEYREVSTEAFF. CDR3 bases: TGCAGCGTTGAGGAATATAGGGAGGTATCAACTGAAGCTTTCTTT.

The chain combines TRBV2 with TRBJ2-5; TRBD1 aligns across 9 bases. The CDR3 runs 13 residues. The V segment lost 6 bases and the J segment 13 bases; nucleotides outside the gene matches: 12. Germline V gives CDR1 SNHLY, CDR2 FYNNEI. CDR3 bases: TGTGCCAGCAGGACAGGGGGGAGGTACGAGCGGTACTTC. It specifies CASRTGGRYERYF.

The CDR3 sequence is CASSLMTGSGYEQYF. CDR3 DNA: TGTGCCAGCAGCTTGATGACAGGGTCGGGCTACGAGCAGTACTTC. The chain couples TRBV5-6 to TRBJ2-7; 7 nucleotides align to TRBD1. The CDR3 contains 15 residues. The J segment lost 3 bases and the V segment lost 1 base, leaving 7 bases of the junction unmatched. The V gene's germline CDR1 is SGHDT and CDR2 YYEEEE.

This clonotype was counted a few times. The gene calls are TRBV29-1 and TRBJ1-2; D gene unclear. Germline V gives CDR1 SQVTM, CDR2 ANQGSEA. The CDR3 has 13 residues. Trimming cost V 4 bases and J 3 bases, with 12 bases left between them. The CDR3 here is CSVALGQDYGYTF. In DNA, the CDR3 is TGCAGCGTTGCCCTTGGGCAGGACTATGGCTACACCTTC.

V and J are TRBV2 and TRBJ2-5, with 9 bases identical to TRBD2. J lost 7 bases, V lost 0 bases, and 3 bases had no gene match. The germline V gene encodes CDR1 SNHLY and CDR2 FYNNEI. The CDR3 length is 14 residues. As DNA, the CDR3 is TGTGCCAGCAGTGAAGCGAGCGGGAGGCCGACCCAGTACTTC. Amino acid sequence: CASSEASGRPTQYF.

This clonotype showed up just a few times. The chain recombines TRBV6-2 or TRBV6-3 with TRBJ2-3; a possible D gene is TRBD2 (5 bases). Trimming left V 6 bases short and J 1 base short, with 20 bases between. CDR1 and CDR2 from the germline V gene are MNHEY and SVGEGT. CDR3 length equals 17 residues. The CDR3 DNA reads TGTGCCAGCAGCCACCAAAGCCTAGCTCCTCGCACAGATACGCAGTATTTT. Translated, it gives CASSHQSLAPRTDTQYF.

The sample holds a few counts of this clonotype. The V gene is TRBV7-3, the J gene TRBJ2-3; TRBD1 agrees at 8 bases. The V segment lost 3 bases and the J segment 2 bases; nucleotides outside the gene matches: 4. Per germline, CDR1 SGHTA and CDR2 FQGTGA. The CDR3 is 15 residues long. CDR3 in DNA: TGTGCCAGCAGCTTGCAGGGGGCGGACACAGATACGCAGTATTTT. This codes for CASSLQGADTDTQYF.

The rearrangement uses TRBV29-1 and TRBJ1-1; maybe TRBD1 (5 bases). Germline loops: CDR1 SQVTM, CDR2 ANQGSEA. The V gene lost 4 bases and the J gene lost 0 bases, with 12 bases spanning the gap. There are 14 residues in the CDR3. CDR3 sequence reads: CSVVRAGVNTEAFF. In nucleotides, the CDR3 is TGCAGCGTTGTACGGGCGGGGGTGAACACTGAAGCTTTCTTT.

The genes are TRBV5-1 and TRBJ2-3, with TRBD2 identical over 15 bases. Germline loops: CDR1 SGHRS, CDR2 YFSETQ. V dropped 4 bases and J dropped 4; count of bases not matched to a gene: 7. This CDR3 spans 17 amino acids. The DNA for the CDR3 is TGCGCCAGCAGCCGCGGACTAGCGGGAGGGTATTCAGATACGCAGTATTTT. Residues: CASSRGLAGGYSDTQYF.

This clonotype was picked up a small number of times. This chain connects TRBV3-1 to TRBJ2-7, with D unclear. The germline V gene encodes CDR1 LGHDT and CDR2 YNNKEL (reference sequence). V shed 1 base and J shed 3 bases, with 13 bases lying between them. CDR3 length: 15 amino acids. The CDR3, as DNA: TGTGCCAGCAGCCAAGCGCAGGCCCCAAGCTACGAGCAGTACTTC. Amino acids: CASSQAQAPSYEQYF.

The J gene is TRBJ2-1, the V gene TRBV18, with D perhaps TRBD1 or TRBD2 (5 bases each). The germline V gene has CDR1 KGHSH and CDR2 LQKENI. With 0 bases removed from V and 4 bases from J, the gap between germline ends came to 10 bases. CDR3 length: 15 residues. CDR3 coding DNA: TGTGCCAGCTCACCACCGGGGGAGACGTACAATGAGCAGTTCTTC. Translated: CASSPPGETYNEQFF.

This chain joins TRBV12-3 or TRBV12-4 and TRBJ2-5, with 8 bases that match TRBD2. Germline trimming cut 2 bases from V and 11 bases from J; bases unmatched to any gene: 13. The length of the CDR3 is 15 residues. DNA of the CDR3: TGTGCCAGCAGTTTATCCGGACTAGCAGGCCATGAGCAGTACTTC. Protein: CASSLSGLAGHEQYF.

The rearrangement uses TRBV2 and TRBJ2-3; 7 bases agree with TRBD1. Per the germline V gene, CDR1 is SNHLY and CDR2 is FYNNEI. The CDR3 runs 15 residues. V gave up 8 bases and J gave up 14 bases; unmatched junction bases: 22. The CDR3 DNA reads TGTGCCAGCTTAGCCCACAGGGGCGCGCACAGATACGCGTATTTT. Translation gives CASLAHRGAHRYAYF. Full variable domain (missing parts from reference TRBV2 and TRBJ2-3): EPEVTQTPSHQVTQMGQEVILRCVPISNHLYFYWYRQILGQKVEFLVSFYNNEISEKSEIFDDQFSVERPDGSNFTLKIRSTKLEDSAMYFCASLAHRGAHRYAYFGPGTRLTVL.

The rearrangement links TRBV28 to TRBJ2-4; 8 nucleotides agree with TRBD2. Gene TRBJ2-7 matches the end of the DNA better, so the J call may be wrong. The CDR3 has 13 residues. CDR1 is MDHEN, CDR2 SYDVKM, per germline. DNA for the CDR3: TGTGCCAGTACTAGCGGACCTTACTACGAGCAGTACTTC. This codes for CASTSGPYYEQYF.

This clonotype was seen only a few times. The rearrangement uses TRBV13 and TRBJ2-7; perhaps TRBD2 as D (6 bases). V lost 0 bases and J lost 4, with 13 bases in between. The length of the CDR3 is 15 residues. Germline lookup yields CDR1 PRHDT and CDR2 FYEKMQ (reference sequence). The CDR3, as DNA: TGTGCCAGCAGCTTAGGCCGCGGTAGCGGATACGAGCAGTACTTC. This sequence encodes CASSLGRGSGYEQYF.

The chain has TRBV3-1 and TRBJ2-3, with D perhaps matching TRBD1 or TRBD2 (5 bases each). This CDR3 has 15 residues. Looked up from germline, CDR1 is LGHDT and CDR2 is YNNKEL (reference sequence). V lost 3 bases and J lost 5, with 15 bases in between. CDR3 residues: CASSQREGWGDTQYF. For the CDR3, the DNA is TGTGCCAGCAGCCAGCGAGAGGGGTGGGGAGATACGCAGTATTTT.

The chain links TRBV29-1 to TRBJ2-1; D might be TRBD2 (6 bases). The V and J ends lost 5 bases and 2 bases respectively, with 10 bases between them. The germline CDR1 and CDR2 sequences are SQVTM and ANQGSEA. CDR3 length equals 13 residues. The CDR3 nucleotides read TGCAGCGTTCCGGGAGAGACCTACAATGAGCAGTTCTTC. It yields the protein CSVPGETYNEQFF.

The CDR3 here is CSVGPGWGGGQNEQFF. The CDR3, as DNA: TGCAGCGTTGGCCCCGGGTGGGGGGGCGGTCAGAATGAGCAGTTCTTC. This sequence joins TRBV29-1 and TRBJ2-1, with D tentatively TRBD2 (7 bases). Germline V gene lookup returns CDR1 SQVTM and CDR2 ANQGSEA. V was shortened by 4 bases and J by 7 bases, with 23 bases between the two germline ends. The CDR3 is 16 residues long.

The chain combines TRBV12-3 or TRBV12-4 with TRBJ2-5; D is unclear. V gave up 6 bases and J gave up 4 bases, with 9 bases separating them. This CDR3 is 12 amino acids long. In DNA form, the CDR3 reads TGTGCCAGCAGCCTCAATTCAGAGACCCAGTACTTC. Its translation is CASSLNSETQYF.

This clonotype has only one observation. J is TRBJ2-7 and V is TRBV11-2; 7 nucleotides line up with TRBD2. The CDR3 sequence is 14 residues long. V lost 5 bases to trimming and J lost 3 bases; unmatched junction nucleotides: 7. The V gene's germline CDR1 is SGHAT and CDR2 FQNNGV. The CDR3 DNA reads as TGTGCCAGCAGCAGTAGCGGGCCCTACTACGAGCAGTACTTC. It encodes CASSSSGPYYEQYF.

In its sample, this clonotype was seen a few times. This chain connects TRBV7-6 to TRBJ1-4; D remains ambiguous. The germline CDR1 and CDR2 sequences are SGHVS and FNYEAQ. V lost 0 bases and J lost 4, with 9 bases in between. There are 15 residues in the CDR3. CDR3 nucleotides: TGTGCCAGCAGCTTAGCGGAACAGTTTAATGAAAAACTGTTTTTT. It encodes CASSLAEQFNEKLFF.

This sequence joins TRBV12-5 and TRBJ2-7; TRBD1 is a possible D gene (6 bases). V shed 5 bases and J shed 2 bases, with 13 bases lying between them. CDR1 LGHNT and CDR2 FRNRAP come from the germline V gene. There are 14 residues in the CDR3. The CDR3 region has the DNA TGTGCTAGTGGTCCCCGGACAGAGACCTACGAGCAGTACTTC. The encoded protein is CASGPRTETYEQYF.

The V call is TRBV5-1, the J call TRBJ1-1, with D tentatively TRBD1 (5 bases). In germline, CDR1 is SGHRS, CDR2 YFSETQ. The CDR3 has 15 residues. Between the trimmed V and J ends, which lost 0 bases and 4 bases, there was a span of 13 bases. CDR3 sequence reads: CASSLARGTATEAFF. CDR3 in DNA: TGCGCCAGCAGCTTGGCCCGGGGCACGGCCACTGAAGCTTTCTTT.

This clonotype has more than one count but fewer than ten. The chain is built from TRBV5-1 and TRBJ2-7; maybe TRBD1 (6 bases). V lost 0 bases and J 6 bases, leaving 19 bases between the germline ends. There are 16 residues in the CDR3. Germline assignment: CDR1 SGHRS and CDR2 YFSETQ. This CDR3 reads CASSLVPSGAPGEQYF. CDR3 sequence (DNA): TGCGCCAGCAGCTTGGTTCCGTCAGGGGCTCCGGGCGAGCAGTACTTC.

This chain links TRBV27 with TRBJ2-1, with 14 bases matching TRBD2. The CDR3 is made up of 15 amino acids. V shed 5 bases, J shed 6 bases, and the junction held 3 bases outside the gene matches. CDR1 is MNHEY and CDR2 is SMNVEV in the germline V gene (reference sequence). For the CDR3, the DNA is TGTGCCAGCAGTCGCGGGACTAGCGGGGGCAATGAGCAGTTCTTC. Protein sequence: CASSRGTSGGNEQFF.

The rearrangement joins TRBV7-9 to TRBJ2-1, with unresolved D. The germline gives CDR1 SEHNR, CDR2 FQNEAQ (reference sequence). The CDR3 has 16 residues. Trimming removed 3 bases from V and 0 bases from J, with 12 bases in between. The CDR3 sequence is CASSLRSTLSYNEQFF. For the CDR3, the DNA is TGTGCCAGCAGCTTGCGCAGCACCCTCTCCTACAATGAGCAGTTCTTC.

The J gene is TRBJ2-7, the V gene TRBV29-1; TRBD2 aligns across 7 bases. There are 15 residues in the CDR3. The germline gives CDR1 SQVTM, CDR2 ANQGSEA. V lost 6 bases and J lost 1; bases outside the gene matches: 12. The CDR3 sequence: CSVRRGLADSYEQYF. CDR3 DNA sequence: TGCAGCGTCCGCCGTGGGCTAGCGGATTCCTACGAGCAGTACTTC.

The rearrangement uses TRBV20-1 and TRBJ2-7; 8 positions match TRBD2. With 3 bases clipped from V and 5 bases from J, the junction kept 9 bases outside the gene matches. From germline, CDR1 is DFQATT and CDR2 SNEGSKA (reference sequence). CDR3 length: 14 residues. CDR3 residues: CSARGLAGLNEQYF. The CDR3 DNA reads as TGCAGTGCTAGGGGGCTAGCGGGCCTCAACGAGCAGTACTTC.